This TCR beta chain was recovered during a study of a mutant IDH1 vaccine in newly diagnosed glioma. About the research overall: Therapy received beforehand was radiotherapy, temozolomide, or both, with most patients given both. Held at week 35, visit V12 was the safety follow-up, and visit V13 followed at week 47.

About this clone itself: Its antigen is unidentified.

Time point described: week 35, safety follow-up. A single vaccine dose contained 300 ug of mutant IDH1 20-mer peptide, and topical imiquimod was used with it. Vaccinations, eight in total, occurred in weeks 1, 3, 5, 7, 11, 15, 19, 23. TCRdb's table, derived via immunoSEQ multiplex PCR, lists solely in-frame clones and lacks some. The table includes tens of thousands of clones, around 81% detected once. This sequence originates from a middle-aged woman with glioma. Some clones in this sample may be carry-over from other donors' samples. Sequenced material: PBMCs, taken from a glioma patient whose treatment included an IDH1 peptide vaccine.

The DNA of the CDR3 is TGTGCCAGCACGTGGACCTATGGCTACACCTTC. Its protein is CASTWTYGYTF. The V and J genes are TRBV6-1 and TRBJ1-2, with no clear D. CDR3 length: 11 residues. The germline V gene encodes CDR1 MNHNS and CDR2 SASEGT. V lost 7 bases to trimming and J lost 4 bases, with 7 bases between them.